This T cell receptor beta chain emerged from a study of T cell responses to AZD1222 COVID-19 vaccine. Generated by immunoSEQ multiplex PCR, the TCRdb table keeps only in-frame clones and is missing some. Found here are roughly 130,000 clones, roughly 90% of them singletons; the top ten hold under 3.5%. Broader study findings: Across spike, vaccine-associated CD4 TCRs were found, dominant at 160-218 and 743-854. Targeting of unmutated variant regions was reportedly seen in nearly half of spike-specific TCRs.

For this clone: The antigen is not known.

This TCR was sampled from an adult in good health. The sequencing here drew on peripheral blood, taken on day 0 of AZD1222 vaccination.

The CDR3 bases are TGTGCCAGCATCGACAGCCCTGGTGCTTTCTTT. Encoded protein: CASIDSPGAFF. V usage is TRBV2 and J usage is TRBJ1-1; weak D call: TRBD1 (5 bases). With 7 bases removed from V and 11 bases from J, the gap between germline ends came to 14 bases. The CDR3 runs to 11 residues. Germline CDR1 reads SNHLY; CDR2 reads FYNNEI.